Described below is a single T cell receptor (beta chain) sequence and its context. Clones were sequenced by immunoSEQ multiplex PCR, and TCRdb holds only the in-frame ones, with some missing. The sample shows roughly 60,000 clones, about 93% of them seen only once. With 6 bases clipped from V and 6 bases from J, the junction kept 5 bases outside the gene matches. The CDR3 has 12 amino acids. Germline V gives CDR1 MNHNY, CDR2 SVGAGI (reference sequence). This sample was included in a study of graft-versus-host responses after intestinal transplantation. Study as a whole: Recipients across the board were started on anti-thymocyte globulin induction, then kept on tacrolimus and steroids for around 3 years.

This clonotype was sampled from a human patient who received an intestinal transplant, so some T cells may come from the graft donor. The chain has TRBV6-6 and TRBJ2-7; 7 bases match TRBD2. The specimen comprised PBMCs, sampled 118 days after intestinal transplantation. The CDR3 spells CASRREPPEQYF. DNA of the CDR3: TGTGCCAGCAGGCGGGAGCCCCCCGAGCAGTACTTC.